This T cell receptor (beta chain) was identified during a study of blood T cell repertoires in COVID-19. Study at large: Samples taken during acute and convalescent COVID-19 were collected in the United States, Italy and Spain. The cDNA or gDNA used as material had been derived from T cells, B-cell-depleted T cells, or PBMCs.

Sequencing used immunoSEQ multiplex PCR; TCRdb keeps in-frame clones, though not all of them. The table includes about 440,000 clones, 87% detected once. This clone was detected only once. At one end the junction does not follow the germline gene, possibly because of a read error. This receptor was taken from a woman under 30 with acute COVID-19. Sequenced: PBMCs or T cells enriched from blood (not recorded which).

This CDR3 is CASSQRSTSTNTQYF. CDR3 in DNA: TGTGCCAGCAGCCAACGGAGTACATCCACAAATACGCAGTATTTT. The V call is TRBV3-1 (or the pseudogene TRBV3-2), the J call TRBJ2-3; D is undetermined. The CDR3 is 15 amino acids. Germline CDR1 reads LGHDT; CDR2 reads YNNKEL (reference sequence).